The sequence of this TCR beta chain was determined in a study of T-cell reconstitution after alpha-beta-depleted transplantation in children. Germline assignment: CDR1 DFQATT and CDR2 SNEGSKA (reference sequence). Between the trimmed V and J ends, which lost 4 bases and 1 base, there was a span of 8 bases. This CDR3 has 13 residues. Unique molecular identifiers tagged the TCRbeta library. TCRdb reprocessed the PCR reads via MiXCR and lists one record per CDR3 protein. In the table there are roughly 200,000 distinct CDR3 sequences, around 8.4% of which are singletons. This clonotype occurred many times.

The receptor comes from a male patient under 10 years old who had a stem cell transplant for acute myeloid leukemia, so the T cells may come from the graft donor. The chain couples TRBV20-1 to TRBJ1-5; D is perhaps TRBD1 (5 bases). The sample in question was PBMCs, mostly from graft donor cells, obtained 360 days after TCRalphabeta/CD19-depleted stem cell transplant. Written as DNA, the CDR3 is TGCAGTGCTATAGGGGACAGCAATCAGCCCCAGCATTTT. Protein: CSAIGDSNQPQHF.